A single T cell receptor (beta chain) is shown here with its context. Its antigen is not known. The sample originates from a study of T cell repertoires in cytomegalovirus infection. Background on the study: Well-studied HLA-B-restricted CMV epitopes were used in the study alongside recently identified HLA-C-restricted ones. Carrying CMV and the relevant HLA type showed in public TCR beta signatures. Study-level findings and limits: CMV-specific HLA-C-restricted TCR beta clonotypes dominated the ex vivo response. Pooled public TCR beta family frequency picked out CMV carriers with the relevant HLA.

One entry per CDR3 protein results from TCRdb running MiXCR on the reads. The sample contains about 89,000 distinct CDR3 sequences, roughly 29% of which appear only once. Trimming cost V 6 bases and J 1 base; bases outside gene matches: 13. From germline, CDR1 is SGHVT and CDR2 SQSDAQ. The CDR3 totals 18 residues. V and J are TRBV7-4 and TRBJ2-3; 10 nucleotides line up with TRBD1. The input for sequencing was CD8+ T cells from cultured PBMCs, taken from culture after CMV antigen stimulation. This receptor was identified in a human donor in good health (CMV status not recorded). Some clones in this sample may be carry-over from other donors' samples. The CDR3: CASSSDRGRKDGTDTQYF. The CDR3 region has the DNA TGTGCCAGCAGTTCCGACAGGGGGCGCAAAGACGGCACAGATACGCAGTATTTT.